This TCR beta chain came from a study of graft-versus-host responses after intestinal transplantation. Overall study: Each of the recipients got a multivisceral, liver-intestinal, or isolated intestinal transplant. Anti-thymocyte globulin induction preceded around 3 years of tacrolimus and steroid maintenance in all recipients. Notes on the study in general: Recipient marrow held GvH clones, some first seen in ileum or blood.

The table lists this clone with a few counts. This CDR3 comprises 13 residues. The germline gives CDR1 GTSNPN, CDR2 SVGIG (reference sequence). V lost 2 bases and J 5 bases, leaving 10 bases between the germline ends. Profiled with immunoSEQ multiplex PCR; TCRdb holds only in-frame clones, not every one. This sample has fewer than 25,000 clones; 35% to 40% occur once, and the top ten carry more than 1.5%. This TCR was recovered from a human patient who was an organ donor for intestinal transplantation. Source: alloreactive CD4+ T cells from a mixed lymphocyte reaction culture, taken before transplantation. Subset specified: CFSE-low proliferating T cells sorted from approximately 6-day pre-transplant mixed lymphocyte reaction (GvH or HvG direction). The chain uses TRBV30 and TRBJ1-5; maybe TRBD1 (6 bases). CDR3 coding DNA: TGTGCCTGGAGTCCGGGGGCGGATCAGCCCCAGCATTTT. Its protein product is CAWSPGADQPQHF.